A single sample is the source of the 27 T cell receptor beta chains below, sequenced in a study of technical replicates of blood from a handful of donors (dated by TCRdb to 2017 to 2019). To prepare the library, the immunoSEQ multiplex PCR assay was applied. TCRdb took this table from immuneACCESS and kept in-frame rearrangements with V and J called. Such tables lack part of the clones; where checked against another copy, unresolved V genes explain under half of the gap, and the rest is unexplained. A total of 65,000 to 90,000 clones appear in this sample, 93% of them only once. The ten biggest clones cover about 0.25% of the sample. The sample comprised T cells isolated from PBMCs. These receptors all stem from a human donor in good health.

The genes are TRBV7-2 and TRBJ2-7, with 13 bases matching TRBD2. Germline CDR1 reads SGHTA; CDR2 reads FQGNSA. The trim removed 2 bases at V and 7 bases at J, leaving 8 bases unmatched. CDR3 length equals 16 residues. CDR3 protein: CASSLSWTSGGREQYF. CDR3 nucleotides: TGTGCCAGCAGCTTATCCTGGACTAGCGGGGGACGGGAGCAGTACTTC. The full variable domain, with the rest looked up from reference TRBV7-2 and TRBJ2-7, is GAGVSQSPSNKVTEKGKDVELRCDPISGHTALYWYRQSLGQGLEFLIYFQGNSAPDKSGLPSDRFSAERTGGSVSTLTIQRTQQEDSAVYLCASSLSWTSGGREQYFGPGTRLTVT.

The V and J genes are TRBV5-1 and TRBJ1-2, with 11 nucleotides matching TRBD1. The junction had 7 bases not matched to a gene; V was cut back by 4 bases and J by 5 bases. The germline CDR1 and CDR2 sequences are SGHRS and YFSETQ. The CDR3 spans 15 residues. CDR3 region: CASSPRTGGAYGYTF. The DNA for the CDR3 is TGCGCCAGCAGCCCCAGGACAGGGGGCGCTTATGGCTACACCTTC.

This clone was detected once. V and J are TRBV6-1 and TRBJ1-3, with TRBD1 as a possible D gene (6 bases). This CDR3 comprises 16 residues. Germline V gives CDR1 MNHNS, CDR2 SASEGT. V lost 2 bases and J 5 bases, leaving 16 bases between the germline ends. CDR3 sequence (DNA): TGTGCCAGCAGTGAAAGAGGGGGGGACTACCGAAACACCATATATTTT. Translating gives CASSERGGDYRNTIYF.

This chain links TRBV18 with TRBJ2-1; 9 bases map to TRBD2. CDR1 and CDR2 from the germline V gene are KGHSH and LQKENI. V dropped 4 bases and J dropped 0; count of bases not matched to a gene: 4. CDR3 length equals 16 residues. The CDR3 region is CASSLAGVSSYNEQFF. CDR3 DNA sequence: TGTGCCAGCTCACTAGCGGGGGTGAGCTCCTACAATGAGCAGTTCTTC.

The genes are TRBV5-4 and TRBJ2-7; D might be TRBD1 (6 bases). There are 14 residues in the CDR3. Germline-derived CDR1 and CDR2 are SGHNT and YYREEE (reference sequence). V was cut by 5 bases and J by 3 bases, with 15 bases left in between. This chain's CDR3 is CASSSGTQLYEQYF. The CDR3 nucleotides are TGTGCCAGCAGTTCCGGGACACAACTCTACGAGCAGTACTTC.

This chain links TRBV30 with TRBJ1-5; possibly TRBD1 for D (6 bases). The CDR3 contains 14 residues. Germline CDR1 reads GTSNPN; CDR2 reads SVGIG (reference sequence). V lost 0 bases and J 6 bases, leaving 12 bases between the germline ends. This CDR3 is CAWSVQGGGQPQHF. The DNA for the CDR3 is TGTGCCTGGAGTGTCCAAGGGGGGGGTCAGCCCCAGCATTTT.

The rearrangement uses TRBV7-9 and TRBJ1-2; 7 nucleotides line up with TRBD1. The CDR3 runs to 14 residues. J was trimmed by 10 bases and V by 4 bases; bases with no gene match: 12. Germline V gives CDR1 SEHNR, CDR2 FQNEAQ (reference sequence). CDR3 protein: CASSYERDRPSYTF. The DNA for the CDR3 is TGTGCCAGCAGCTACGAACGGGACAGACCCTCCTACACCTTC.

The chain couples TRBV6-1 to TRBJ1-5; the match to TRBD1 covers 7 bases. The CDR3 has 15 amino acids. The germline CDR1 and CDR2 sequences are MNHNS and SASEGT. The V segment lost 4 bases and the J segment 1 base; nucleotides outside the gene matches: 4. In nucleotides, the CDR3 is TGTGCCAGCAGTGTTGGGACAGCCAGCAATCAGCCCCAGCATTTT. Amino acid sequence: CASSVGTASNQPQHF.

V and J are TRBV10-3 and TRBJ1-3; no clear D. The CDR3 covers 14 residues. Trimming cost V 4 bases and J 4 bases, with 11 bases left between them. The germline gives CDR1 ENHRY, CDR2 SYGVKD. CDR3 residues: CAISGPGGGNTIYF. The CDR3 nucleotides read TGTGCCATCAGTGGGCCCGGCGGAGGAAACACCATATATTTT.

The rearrangement uses TRBV5-1 and TRBJ1-3; 10 bases map to TRBD1. Germline values: CDR1 SGHRS, CDR2 YFSETQ. This CDR3 is 16 amino acids long. V lost 4 bases, J lost 0 bases, and 4 bases stayed unmatched. DNA for the CDR3: TGCGCCAGCAGCGCCGGACAGGGGGTCTCTGGAAACACCATATATTTT. Amino acids: CASSAGQGVSGNTIYF.

V gene TRBV27 combines with J gene TRBJ1-6; tentatively, D is TRBD1 (5 bases). Germline CDR1 is MNHEY and CDR2 is SMNVEV (reference sequence). The CDR3 contains 15 residues. V lost 7 bases, J lost 9 bases, and 19 bases lay in between. The CDR3 DNA reads as TGTGCCAGCATCAAAACGACGGGGGGTGGTTCACCCCTCCACTTT. Translation: CASIKTTGGGSPLHF.

This clone occurred a few times. The chain couples TRBV2 to TRBJ2-7; perhaps TRBD1 as D (6 bases). Germline CDR1 and CDR2: SNHLY and FYNNEI. Trimming removed 8 bases from V and 0 bases from J, with 14 bases in between. The CDR3 is 14 residues long. CDR3 in amino acids: CASARTASSYEQYF. The CDR3, as DNA: TGTGCCAGCGCGCGGACAGCTAGCTCCTACGAGCAGTACTTC.

The CDR3 protein is CASSVAGSSGNTIYF. DNA of the CDR3: TGTGCCAGCAGCGTGGCAGGAAGCTCTGGAAACACCATATATTTT. The V and J genes are TRBV9 and TRBJ1-3; the D is unclear. Germline V gene data show CDR1 as SGDLS and CDR2 as YYNGEE. V was pared by 2 bases and J by 0 bases, with 9 bases between. The CDR3 contains 15 residues. The variable domain in full, with the rest retrieved from reference TRBV9 and TRBJ1-3, is DSGVTQTPKHLITATGQRVTLRCSPRSGDLSVYWYQQSLDQGLQFLIQYYNGEERAKGNILERFSAQQFPDLHSELNLSSLELGDSALYFCASSVAGSSGNTIYFGEGSWLTVV.

The rearrangement uses TRBV19 and TRBJ2-1, with D possibly TRBD2 on 6 matching bases. V lost 5 bases and J lost 5, with 16 bases in between. CDR3 length: 15 amino acids. CDR1 and CDR2 from the germline V gene are LNHDA and SQIVND (reference sequence). CDR3 nucleotide sequence: TGTGCCAGTAGTGCGGGACTCCGGAACCACAATGAGCAGTTCTTC. Amino acid sequence: CASSAGLRNHNEQFF.

This clone was picked up a small number of times. V usage is TRBV6-5 and J usage is TRBJ2-7, with TRBD1 matching over 12 bases. Germline lookup yields CDR1 MNHEY and CDR2 SVGAGI. This CDR3 has 15 amino acids. V lost 5 bases to trimming and J lost 7 bases; unmatched junction nucleotides: 9. In DNA form, the CDR3 reads TGTGCCAGCAGTCGGCCGGGACAGGGGGCTCGGGAGCAGTACTTC. Protein: CASSRPGQGAREQYF.

The CDR3, as DNA: TGTGCCGTGCATTCGACAGGGAGCGACTATGGCTACACCTTC. Encoded protein: CAVHSTGSDYGYTF. V is TRBV10-3 and J is TRBJ1-2; 7 positions match TRBD1. The CDR3 consists of 14 residues. Trimming at V came to 11 bases and at J to 3 bases, leaving 12 bases not matched to a gene. Germline-derived CDR1 and CDR2 are ENHRY and SYGVKD.

The gene calls are TRBV7-9 and TRBJ2-3; TRBD1 is a possible D gene (6 bases). Per germline, CDR1 SEHNR and CDR2 FQNEAQ (reference sequence). Trimming left V 5 bases short and J 5 bases short, with 20 bases between. The CDR3 contains 16 residues. The CDR3 region is CASSPAGVENQDTQYF. DNA of the CDR3: TGTGCCAGCAGCCCTGCAGGGGTCGAAAACCAAGATACGCAGTATTTT.

CDR3 sequence reads: CASSFRGASNTEAFF. The CDR3 DNA follows: TGTGCCAGCAGTTTTCGGGGGGCATCGAACACTGAAGCTTTCTTT. The chain has TRBV27 and TRBJ1-1; tentatively, D is TRBD1 (6 bases). The germline V gene encodes CDR1 MNHEY and CDR2 SMNVEV (reference sequence). Trimming removed 3 bases at V and 1 base at J, with 12 bases between. The CDR3 has 15 residues.

The sample holds one count of this clone. J is TRBJ1-2 and V is TRBV28; 7 nucleotides agree with TRBD1. V lost 5 bases to trimming and J lost 6 bases; unmatched junction nucleotides: 6. Germline values: CDR1 MDHEN, CDR2 SYDVKM. The CDR3 contains 13 residues. In DNA form, the CDR3 reads TGTGCCAGCAGTATTACAGGGGCGGATGGCTACACCTTC. Protein: CASSITGADGYTF.

V is TRBV29-1 and J is TRBJ2-5; perhaps TRBD1 as D (6 bases). V gave up 7 bases and J gave up 1 base, with 19 bases separating them. Germline CDR1 reads SQVTM; CDR2 reads ANQGSEA. The CDR3 extends over 15 amino acids. CDR3 sequence: CSDSGVGAAQETQYF. CDR3 coding DNA: TGCAGCGATTCCGGCGTGGGGGCCGCCCAAGAGACCCAGTACTTC.

The chain links TRBV4-1 to TRBJ2-5, with D perhaps matching TRBD2 (5 bases). Trimming removed 1 base from V and 2 bases from J, with 11 bases in between. CDR3 length equals 15 residues. Germline values: CDR1 MGHRA, CDR2 YSYEKL. The DNA for the CDR3 is TGCGCCAGCAGCCAAGTACCACTAGTACAAGAGACCCAGTACTTC. This encodes CASSQVPLVQETQYF.

The chain links TRBV6-6 to TRBJ2-2, with TRBD1 identical over 11 bases. The CDR3 length is 15 residues. Unmatched junction bases numbered 6, after V lost 4 bases and J lost 8 bases. Germline V gives CDR1 MNHNY, CDR2 SVGAGI (reference sequence). This CDR3 reads CASSSLGQGAGELFF. CDR3 nucleotide sequence: TGTGCCAGCAGTTCTCTCGGACAGGGGGCGGGGGAGCTGTTTTTT.

The gene calls are TRBV6-4 and TRBJ2-2, with 8 positions matching TRBD2. The germline V gene has CDR1 MRHNA and CDR2 SNTAGT. After removal of 10 bases from V and 5 bases from J, the junction contained 6 bases not matched to a gene. The CDR3 has 13 residues. CDR3 in DNA: TGTGCCACCCGCGGACTAGCTACCGGGGAGCTGTTTTTT. Protein product: CATRGLATGELFF.

This clone was seen just once. The chain uses TRBV19 and TRBJ1-6, with D possibly TRBD1 on 5 matching bases. In germline, CDR1 is LNHDA, CDR2 SQIVND (reference sequence). There are 16 residues in the CDR3. Trimming took off 3 bases at V and 10 bases at J, with 19 bases between the two ends. This chain's CDR3 is CASSISVYGARSPLHF. In DNA, the CDR3 is TGTGCCAGTAGTATTAGTGTTTATGGGGCAAGATCACCCCTCCACTTT.

V usage is TRBV20-1 and J usage is TRBJ1-2; no clear D. The CDR3 spans 11 residues. The V gene's germline CDR1 is DFQATT and CDR2 SNEGSKA (reference sequence). Trimming cost V 3 bases and J 4 bases, with 6 bases left between them. CDR3 DNA: TGCAGTGCTAGGGCGGGCTATGGCTACACCTTC. It is translated as CSARAGYGYTF.

J is TRBJ2-7 and V is TRBV6-1; D call uncertain. The CDR3 consists of 15 residues. Germline CDR1 and CDR2: MNHNS and SASEGT. Deletions cut 6 bases from V and 1 base from J, with 16 bases between. As DNA, the CDR3 is TGTGCCAGCAGCCCTACTCTCATCTCTTCCTACGAGCAGTACTTC. It specifies CASSPTLISSYEQYF.

V usage is TRBV2 and J usage is TRBJ2-2; 8 nucleotides align to TRBD1. Germline lookup yields CDR1 SNHLY and CDR2 FYNNEI. The CDR3 has 13 amino acids. V dropped 5 bases and J dropped 7; count of bases not matched to a gene: 3. The CDR3 DNA sequence: TGTGCCAGCAGTACAGGGGGTATCGGGGAGCTGTTTTTT. Protein: CASSTGGIGELFF.